This TCR beta chain was sequenced during a study of blood T cell repertoires in COVID-19. With 6 bases removed from V and 3 bases from J, the gap between germline ends came to 18 bases. Germline V gene sequence: CDR1 SGHRS, CDR2 YFSETQ. This CDR3 contains 15 residues. TCRdb keeps only in-frame clones here, not all; method: immunoSEQ multiplex PCR. The sample consists of approximately 140,000 clones, approximately 80% of them appearing once. The genes are TRBV5-1 and TRBJ1-2, with D tentatively TRBD1 (6 bases). This clonotype originated in a man in his forties or fifties with active or convalescent COVID-19. The sequencing input was peripheral blood. As DNA, the CDR3 is TGCGCCAGCAACCTAAATGGACGGACAGACTATGGCTACACCTTC. This codes for CASNLNGRTDYGYTF.